This TCR beta chain was found in a study of blood T cell repertoires in COVID-19. The wider study: T cells, B-cell-depleted T cells, or PBMCs provided the cDNA or gDNA that served as material.

The CDR3 is made up of 15 amino acids. The J segment lost 1 base and the V segment lost 5 bases, leaving 7 bases of the junction unmatched. CDR1 and CDR2 (germline): MDHEN, SYDVKM. Original data processing: It was from reference gene primer amplification that nucleated cell counts were estimated. TCRdb's copy holds only in-frame clones and misses some; the assay was immunoSEQ multiplex PCR. That table is the source of V, J and clone size, and D and trimming were worked out from the DNA. The table lists hundreds of thousands of clones, around 84% of them singletons, with about 20% in the top ten. This clonotype was obtained from a young man with active or convalescent COVID-19. Sequenced input: peripheral blood. The V and J genes are TRBV28 and TRBJ2-5; TRBD1 aligns across 7 bases. The CDR3, as DNA: TGTGCCAGCAGTGAGCCGAGGGGGCGCCAAGAGACCCAGTACTTC. Translating gives CASSEPRGRQETQYF.